Following are 3 T cell receptor beta chains from one sample sequenced in a study of cytomegalovirus exposure and HLA in healthy donors. The study ran its PCR with 60 Vbeta and 13 Jbeta primers. Sequencing was performed with immunoSEQ multiplex PCR; in TCRdb, only in-frame clones are kept and a portion is missing. Of 130,000 or so clones in the sample, about four fifths were seen once. Input material: PBMCs. The source of these receptors is a man aged 25 to 40 in good health and CMV-seronegative.

This clone was found once. CDR3 bases: TGTGCCAGCAGGATGCGGACAGGGGAAGTCGAGCAGTACTTC. Translating gives CASRMRTGEVEQYF. This rearrangement joins TRBV6-5 to TRBJ2-7, with TRBD1 identical over 9 bases. V trimming: 6 bases; J trimming: 6 bases; junction bases outside the gene matches: 9. Germline V gives CDR1 MNHEY, CDR2 SVGAGI. This CDR3 has 14 amino acids.

This clone was recorded a few times. The rearrangement links TRBV5-1 to TRBJ2-3; 7 bases line up with TRBD1. Trimming at V came to 0 bases and at J to 2 bases, leaving 9 bases not matched to a gene. The CDR3 length is 17 residues. Germline-derived CDR1 and CDR2 are SGHRS and YFSETQ. CDR3 nucleotides: TGCGCCAGCAGCTTGGACGTTTTCGGACAGGACACAGATACGCAGTATTTT. It specifies CASSLDVFGQDTDTQYF.

This clone was seen more than once but under ten times. V usage is TRBV4-1 and J usage is TRBJ1-1; tentative D call: TRBD1 (5 bases). The germline V gene encodes CDR1 MGHRA and CDR2 YSYEKL. V was clipped by 3 bases and J by 6 bases, with 8 bases between them. This CDR3 has 12 amino acids. This CDR3 is CASSHPTAEAFF. CDR3 DNA: TGCGCCAGCAGCCATCCGACAGCTGAAGCTTTCTTT.